This paragraph reports one TCR beta chain. Losses at the gene ends were 0 bases for V and 8 bases for J; bases not matched to a gene: 14. The CDR3 totals 18 residues. Germline-derived CDR1 and CDR2 are LNHDA and SQIVND (reference sequence). The data were obtained in a study of blood T cell repertoires in COVID-19. Study-wide background: Both acute and convalescent COVID-19 samples were obtained from the United States, Italy and Spain. In each case, the material was cDNA or gDNA derived from T cells, B-cell-depleted T cells, or PBMCs.

Original data processing: Nucleated cell number was recorded as an estimate derived from reference gene primer amplification. Method: immunoSEQ multiplex PCR; TCRdb's copy keeps in-frame clones and lacks some. From that table come the V and J calls and clone size; the DNA was used to work out D and trimming. The table shows 230,000 or so clones, with around 80% occurring only once. This TCR came from a man aged 40-49 years who had recovered from COVID-19. Sequenced input: peripheral blood. This chain uses TRBV19 with TRBJ2-1, with 9 bases identical to TRBD1. The CDR3 DNA sequence: TGTGCCAGTAGTATAGATCCTCACAAGACAGGGGGAGTCTATGAGCAGTTCTTC. Encoded protein: CASSIDPHKTGGVYEQFF.